Each of the 28 T cell receptor beta chains below was sequenced from the same sample in a study of blood T cell repertoires in COVID-19. Data came from immunoSEQ multiplex PCR; TCRdb stores just in-frame clones and leaves some out. Of some 300,000 clones listed, approximately 85% are singletons. The sample was PBMCs or T cells enriched from blood (not recorded which). Receptor source: a woman aged 30 to 39 who had recovered from COVID-19.

The chain carries TRBV18 and TRBJ1-1, with D hard to call. The CDR3 loop spans 12 amino acids. Per the germline V gene, CDR1 is KGHSH and CDR2 is LQKENI. Trimming removed 6 bases from V and 0 bases from J, with 5 bases in between. The CDR3 protein is CASSLLNTEAFF. The CDR3, as DNA: TGTGCCAGCTCCCTATTGAACACTGAAGCTTTCTTT.

The chain employs TRBV7-8 and TRBJ1-2, with TRBD1 matching 7 bases. Germline-derived CDR1 and CDR2 are SGHVS and FQNEAQ. The CDR3 has 14 amino acids. V lost 5 bases and J lost 4; bases outside the gene matches: 7. CDR3 in amino acids: CASSIGQAVYGYTF. CDR3 DNA: TGTGCCAGCAGCATTGGACAGGCCGTCTATGGCTACACCTTC.

This rearrangement joins TRBV28 to TRBJ2-3; D is perhaps TRBD2 (6 bases). CDR1 and CDR2 (germline): MDHEN, SYDVKM. This CDR3 is 14 amino acids long. V lost 3 bases, J lost 0 bases, and 7 bases lay in between. CDR3 protein: CASSFRGSTDTQYF. The CDR3 DNA sequence: TGTGCCAGCAGTTTTCGGGGGAGCACAGATACGCAGTATTTT.

The chain employs TRBV19 and TRBJ1-1, with TRBD1 as a possible D gene (6 bases). This CDR3 spans 16 amino acids. V shed 4 bases and J shed 6 bases, with 21 bases lying between them. CDR1 and CDR2 from the germline V gene are LNHDA and SQIVND (reference sequence). CDR3 sequence: CASSSLTGRRGSEAFF. In DNA, the CDR3 is TGTGCCAGTAGTAGTCTTACAGGGCGCCGGGGCTCTGAAGCTTTCTTT.

The CDR3 DNA reads as TGTGCCAGCAGTGAAGCGGGACTTGCTTATGGCTACACCTTC. This sequence encodes CASSEAGLAYGYTF. The J gene is TRBJ1-2, the V gene TRBV6-1, with D possibly being TRBD1 (5 bases). The CDR3 has 14 residues. Germline V gives CDR1 MNHNS, CDR2 SASEGT. The ends were cut back, 0 bases at V and 5 bases at J, with 10 bases in the middle.

The chain combines TRBV5-1 with TRBJ2-1, with 7 positions matching TRBD2. In germline, CDR1 is SGHRS, CDR2 YFSETQ. This CDR3 region has 15 residues. V shed 0 bases and J 3 bases; nucleotides not matched to a gene: 3. CDR3 in amino acids: CASSLELANYNEQFF. The CDR3 DNA reads as TGCGCCAGCAGCTTGGAACTAGCGAACTACAATGAGCAGTTCTTC.

The chain's CDR3 is CASSFSGRAGELFF. The CDR3, as DNA: TGTGCCAGCAGCTTTAGCGGGAGAGCCGGGGAGCTGTTTTTT. The genes are TRBV7-3 and TRBJ2-2; the match to TRBD2 covers 9 bases. The V gene end was trimmed by 3 bases and the J gene end by 6 bases; junction bases not matched to a gene: 2. Germline V CDR1 and CDR2: SGHTA, FQGTGA. This CDR3 has 14 amino acids. Complete variable domain (other parts from reference TRBV7-3 and TRBJ2-2): GAGVSQTPSNKVTEKGKYVELRCDPISGHTALYWYRQSLGQGPEFLIYFQGTGAADDSGLPNDRFFAVRPEGSVSTLKIQRTERGDSAVYLCASSFSGRAGELFFGEGSRLTVL.

This clone was seen a handful of times. The chain has TRBV6-5 and TRBJ2-7, with 8 bases that match TRBD2. After removal of 5 bases from V and 2 bases from J, the junction contained 5 bases not matched to a gene. The V gene's germline CDR1 is MNHEY and CDR2 SVGAGI. The CDR3 covers 14 residues. CDR3 sequence reads: CASSKRGRPYEQYF. CDR3 in DNA: TGTGCCAGCAGTAAGCGGGGGAGACCCTACGAGCAGTACTTC.

This chain connects TRBV5-4 to TRBJ1-2; D is uncertain. V lost 0 bases to trimming and J lost 2 bases, with 23 bases between them. Germline V gene sequence: CDR1 SGHNT, CDR2 YYREEE (reference sequence). There are 19 residues in the CDR3. CDR3 residues: CASSLGTGRQQRRNYGYTF. The CDR3 DNA reads TGTGCCAGCAGCTTGGGGACTGGCCGACAACAAAGGAGGAACTATGGCTACACCTTC.

The V and J genes are TRBV4-1 and TRBJ1-2, with 7 bases identical to TRBD1. J gave up 8 bases and V 3 bases, and 9 bases lay outside the gene matches. CDR1 MGHRA and CDR2 YSYEKL come from the germline V gene. The CDR3 covers 14 residues. CDR3 region: CASSHPGQLGGYTF. The DNA of the CDR3 is TGCGCCAGCAGCCACCCGGGACAGCTCGGGGGCTACACCTTC.

The rearrangement joins TRBV7-2 to TRBJ1-2; D may be TRBD1 (5 bases). The CDR3 is 14 residues long. V was pared by 2 bases and J by 4 bases, with 11 bases between. Germline loops: CDR1 SGHTA, CDR2 FQGNSA. The CDR3 sequence: CASSLPGLVYGYTF. CDR3 DNA sequence: TGTGCCAGCAGCTTACCGGGACTGGTCTATGGCTACACCTTC.

This clone was detected only a few times. The V call is TRBV6-5, the J call TRBJ1-4; D might be TRBD1 (5 bases). CDR1 and CDR2 from the germline V gene are MNHEY and SVGAGI. V was shortened by 0 bases and J by 8 bases, with 10 bases between the two germline ends. The CDR3 extends over 14 amino acids. The CDR3 DNA is TGTGCCAGCAGTTACTCGGGACGGGGGGAAAAACTGTTTTTT. Protein product: CASSYSGRGEKLFF.

The chain uses TRBV6-5 and TRBJ1-1; D might be TRBD1 (5 bases). Germline V lookup: CDR1 MNHEY, CDR2 SVGAGI. Trimming took 3 bases from V and 5 from J, leaving 13 bases between them. The CDR3 is made up of 14 amino acids. CDR3 region: CASSYGGDRTEAFF. As DNA, the CDR3 is TGTGCCAGCAGTTATGGAGGGGATCGTACTGAAGCTTTCTTT.

This clone was picked up a small number of times. The rearrangement uses TRBV5-1 and TRBJ1-2, with 8 positions matching TRBD1. The CDR3 covers 17 residues. Trimming at V came to 0 bases and at J to 5 bases, leaving 12 bases not matched to a gene. Germline V gene sequence: CDR1 SGHRS, CDR2 YFSETQ. The chain's CDR3 is CASSLEGRGQINYGYTF. The CDR3 nucleotides read TGCGCCAGCAGCTTGGAAGGCAGGGGGCAAATCAATTATGGCTACACCTTC.

CDR3 sequence reads: CASSFRGTNTIYF. The CDR3, as DNA: TGTGCCAGCAGCTTTAGGGGTACAAACACCATATATTTT. This sequence joins TRBV7-2 and TRBJ1-3, with D perhaps matching TRBD1 (5 bases). The ends were cut back, 3 bases at V and 6 bases at J, with 9 bases in the middle. Per the germline V gene, CDR1 is SGHTA and CDR2 is FQGNSA. The CDR3 sequence is 13 residues long.

V is TRBV28 and J is TRBJ2-6; no definite D call. V was shortened by 7 bases and J by 1 base, with 5 bases between the two germline ends. CDR1 MDHEN and CDR2 SYDVKM come from the germline V gene. CDR3 size: 13 residues. The CDR3 loop reads CASMSSGANVLTF. CDR3 nucleotides: TGTGCCAGCATGAGTTCTGGGGCCAACGTCCTGACTTTC.

The chain is built from TRBV11-3 and TRBJ1-6; TRBD1 agrees at 7 bases. Per germline, CDR1 SGHNT and CDR2 YENEEA. The CDR3 loop spans 15 amino acids. V lost 4 bases and J lost 9; bases outside the gene matches: 9. DNA of the CDR3: TGTGCCAGCAGCTCCCGACAGGGAAATTTTTCACCCCTCCACTTT. This encodes CASSSRQGNFSPLHF.

The V call is TRBV5-8, the J call TRBJ2-1; possible D gene TRBD1, 5 bases. This CDR3 region has 14 residues. Germline V gene lookup returns CDR1 SGHTS and CDR2 YDEGEE. Deletions cut 6 bases from V and 3 bases from J, with 13 bases between. CDR3 in amino acids: CASIRVMGYNEQFF. The DNA of the CDR3 is TGTGCCAGCATCAGGGTGATGGGCTACAATGAGCAGTTCTTC.

The V gene is TRBV9, the J gene TRBJ1-4, with TRBD1 matching over 8 bases. Losses at the gene ends were 0 bases for V and 6 bases for J; bases not matched to a gene: 4. The CDR3 consists of 15 residues. In germline, CDR1 is SGDLS, CDR2 YYNGEE. The CDR3 DNA follows: TGTGCCAGCAGCGTAGCAGGGGGCTCATATGAAAAACTGTTTTTT. This translates into CASSVAGGSYEKLFF.

The V gene is TRBV5-6, the J gene TRBJ2-7, with a tentative D call TRBD1 (6 bases). With 5 bases removed from V and 7 bases from J, the gap between germline ends came to 22 bases. Germline CDR1 and CDR2: SGHDT and YYEEEE. This CDR3 comprises 15 residues. The CDR3 spells CASRRPGTPFSEQYF. DNA of the CDR3: TGTGCCAGCAGACGACCCGGGACACCCTTTTCTGAGCAGTACTTC.

This chain connects TRBV7-9 to TRBJ2-1, with TRBD2 matching over 9 bases. Germline loops: CDR1 SEHNR, CDR2 FQNEAQ (reference sequence). The junction had 18 bases not matched to a gene; V was cut back by 3 bases and J by 6 bases. The CDR3 sequence is 19 residues long. For the CDR3, the DNA is TGTGCCAGCAGCTTGCCCGCGACTAGCGGAACATTCAGTCTCAATGAGCAGTTCTTC. This gives the protein CASSLPATSGTFSLNEQFF.

In regard to this clone: Its ends do not fully match the called genes, so a read error is possible. The V call is TRBV7-7, the J call TRBJ2-2, with 9 bases lining up with TRBD2. This CDR3 has 15 residues. The germline V gene has CDR1 SSHAT and CDR2 FNYEAQ (reference sequence). CDR3 in amino acids: CASRSGTSHTGELFF. The DNA of the CDR3 is TGTGCTAGCAGGTCCGGGACTAGCCACACCGGGGAGCTGTTTTTT. The entire variable domain, with the rest obtained from reference TRBV7-7 and TRBJ2-2, is as follows: GAGVSQSPRYKVTKRGQDVTLRCDPISSHATLYWYQQALGQGPEFLTYFNYEAQPDKSGLPSDRFSAERPEGSISTLTIQRTEQRDSAMYRCASRSGTSHTGELFFGEGSRLTVL.

The chain has TRBV14 and TRBJ1-1; D perhaps matches TRBD1 (6 bases). V lost 1 base and J lost 4, with 19 bases in between. CDR3 length: 17 residues. Germline assignment: CDR1 SGHDN and CDR2 FVKESK. CDR3 DNA: TGTGCCAGCAGCCAAGGACAGACAGGACGAGGTGGCACTGAAGCTTTCTTT. Protein sequence: CASSQGQTGRGGTEAFF.

The chain has TRBV28 and TRBJ1-2; TRBD1 matches at 9 bases. Per germline, CDR1 MDHEN and CDR2 SYDVKM. V lost 4 bases to trimming and J lost 7 bases; unmatched junction nucleotides: 13. The CDR3 sequence is 16 residues long. The CDR3 protein is CASSSPGQGGVGGYTF. The CDR3 DNA follows: TGTGCCAGCAGTTCTCCGGGACAGGGAGGCGTCGGTGGCTACACCTTC.

The chain recombines TRBV5-1 with TRBJ2-4; TRBD2 aligns across 8 bases. Germline trimming cut 0 bases from V and 1 base from J; bases unmatched to any gene: 9. Germline CDR1 is SGHRS and CDR2 is YFSETQ. The CDR3 length is 18 residues. CDR3 nucleotides: TGCGCCAGCAGCTTGGGTACGGGGCGGGAGGTGGCCAAAAACATTCAGTACTTC. It codes for CASSLGTGREVAKNIQYF.

The chain has TRBV4-1 and TRBJ1-2; D is unresolved. The germline gives CDR1 MGHRA, CDR2 YSYEKL. The CDR3 is 16 residues long. The V end lost 6 bases, the J end lost 6 bases, and 23 bases lay between the germline ends. CDR3 amino acids: CASRDPGGRRAHGYTF. In DNA, the CDR3 is TGCGCCAGCAGGGATCCTGGTGGCAGGCGGGCCCATGGCTACACCTTC.

In the case of this clone: The DNA is left out, because the CDR3 cannot be placed on it with certainty; the CDR3 is given as TCRdb lists it. V usage is TRBV6-6 and J usage is TRBJ1-2; the table assigns TRBD1, which was not confirmed against the DNA. The length of the CDR3 is 14 amino acids, counting both ends. Per the germline V gene, CDR1 is MNHNY and CDR2 is SVGAGI (reference sequence). CDR3 sequence reads: CASSTSTGPYGYTF.

This rearrangement joins TRBV28 to TRBJ1-2; D gene unclear. Germline V gives CDR1 MDHEN, CDR2 SYDVKM. Trimming left V 5 bases short and J 2 bases short, with 9 bases between. The CDR3 is made up of 13 amino acids. CDR3 protein: CASSLVENYGYTF. The CDR3, as DNA: TGTGCCAGCAGTCTGGTAGAAAACTATGGCTACACCTTC.